This TCR beta chain was recorded in a study of beta chain features in type 1 diabetes. Expressed TCRB transcripts were sequenced after all isolated RNA was converted to cDNA. Some 3.6 million reads on average were seen across naive, central memory and regulatory T cell samples. Assay used: immunoSEQ multiplex PCR; TCRdb lists only in-frame clones, some missing. The sample shows approximately 380,000 clones, approximately 16% of them seen only once. Details on this clone: The antigen is unknown. The same CDR3 arises from other DNA sequences in this sample as well.

Study-wide findings and caveats: A potential PCR bias toward shorter templates would be equal in patient and control samples. HLA influence on TCRB rearrangement stayed unresolved here.

The CDR3 runs to 13 residues. The V gene's germline CDR1 is GTSNPN and CDR2 SVGIG (reference sequence). V was shortened by 2 bases and J by 2 bases, with 7 bases between the two germline ends. Each donor gave one heparinised blood draw averaging about 110 mL. V usage is TRBV30 and J usage is TRBJ1-5; D possibly corresponds to TRBD1 (5 bases). Sequencing used naive CD4+ T cells from blood. This clonotype originated in a woman aged 18-29 years in good health. Written as DNA, the CDR3 is TGTGCCTGGAGTACACAGGGCAATCAGCCCCAGCATTTT. Protein product: CAWSTQGNQPQHF. Full variable domain (missing parts from reference TRBV30 and TRBJ1-5): SQTIHQWPATLVQPVGSPLSLECTVEGTSNPNLYWYRQAAGRGLQLLFYSVGIGQISSEVPQNLSASRPQDRQFILSSKKLLLSDSGFYLCAWSTQGNQPQHFGDGTRLSIL.